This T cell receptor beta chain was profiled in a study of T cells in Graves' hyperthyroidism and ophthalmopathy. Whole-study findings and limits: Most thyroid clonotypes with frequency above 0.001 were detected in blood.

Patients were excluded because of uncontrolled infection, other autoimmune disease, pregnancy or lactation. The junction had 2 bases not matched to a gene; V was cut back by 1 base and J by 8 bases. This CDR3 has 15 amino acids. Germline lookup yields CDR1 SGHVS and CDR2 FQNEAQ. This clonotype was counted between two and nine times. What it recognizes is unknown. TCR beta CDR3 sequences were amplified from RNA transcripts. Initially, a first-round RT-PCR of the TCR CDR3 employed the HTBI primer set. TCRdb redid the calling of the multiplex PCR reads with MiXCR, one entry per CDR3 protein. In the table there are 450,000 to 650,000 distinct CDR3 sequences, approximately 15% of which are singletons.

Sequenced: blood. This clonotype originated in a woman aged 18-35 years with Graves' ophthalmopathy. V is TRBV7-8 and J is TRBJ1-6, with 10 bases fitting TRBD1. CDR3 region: CASSLGTGGHSPLHF. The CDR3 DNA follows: TGTGCCAGCAGCTTAGGGACAGGGGGGCATTCACCCCTCCACTTT.